The 16 T cell receptor beta chains below were found in one sample sequenced in a study of cytomegalovirus exposure and HLA in healthy donors. Primers: 60 Vbeta forward and 13 Jbeta reverse. This table comes from immunoSEQ multiplex PCR, and its TCRdb copy is limited to in-frame clones, with some not included. The table shows about 160,000 clones, with about 80% occurring only once. Sequencing input: PBMCs. The origin of the receptors is a man aged 35 to 55 in good health and CMV-seronegative.

The gene calls are TRBV5-1 and TRBJ2-7; D gene ambiguous. The CDR3 totals 13 residues. V shed 0 bases and J shed 4 bases, with 8 bases lying between them. Looked up from germline, CDR1 is SGHRS and CDR2 is YFSETQ. CDR3 in DNA: TGCGCCAGCAGCTTGGGTTCTATTTACGAGCAGTACTTC. This translates into CASSLGSIYEQYF.

This clone showed up just once. Distinct nucleotide sequences in the sample also encode this CDR3. The rearrangement joins TRBV19 to TRBJ2-3; 7 positions agree with TRBD2. J gave up 2 bases and V 3 bases, and 5 bases lay outside the gene matches. The germline CDR1 and CDR2 sequences are LNHDA and SQIVND (reference sequence). The CDR3 extends over 15 amino acids. This CDR3 is CASSITSADTDTQYF. In nucleotides, the CDR3 is TGTGCCAGTAGTATTACTAGCGCGGACACAGATACGCAGTATTTT.

The chain is built from TRBV7-9 and TRBJ2-6, with TRBD1 matching 9 bases. CDR3 length equals 19 residues. The germline V gene has CDR1 SEHNR and CDR2 FQNEAQ (reference sequence). With V trimmed by 4 bases and J by 0 bases, 10 bases remained unmatched. The CDR3 DNA reads TGTGCCAGCAGCTCCGGACAGGGGTTTCTGAGCTCTGGGGCCAACGTCCTGACTTTC. This translates into CASSSGQGFLSSGANVLTF.

This clone came up once. The chain recombines TRBV19 with TRBJ2-1; TRBD2 matches at 8 bases. Germline trimming cut 0 bases from V and 4 bases from J; bases unmatched to any gene: 8. This CDR3 is built from 17 residues. Germline CDR1 and CDR2: LNHDA and SQIVND (reference sequence). CDR3 nucleotides: TGTGCCAGTAGTATAGATCGTACGGGCGGGAGGTACAATGAGCAGTTCTTC. This sequence encodes CASSIDRTGGRYNEQFF.

The J gene is TRBJ2-1, the V gene TRBV4-3; no definite D call. The V gene lost 0 bases and the J gene lost 9 bases, with 9 bases spanning the gap. The germline gives CDR1 LGHNA, CDR2 YSLEER. This CDR3 is built from 13 residues. The CDR3 is CASSQELGREQFF. The CDR3 DNA reads as TGCGCCAGCAGCCAAGAACTGGGCCGTGAGCAGTTCTTC.

V is TRBV6-1 and J is TRBJ2-2, with TRBD2 as a possible D gene (7 bases). CDR3 size: 15 residues. Trimming removed 4 bases at V and 7 bases at J, with 16 bases between. The germline V gene has CDR1 MNHNS and CDR2 SASEGT. CDR3 DNA sequence: TGTGCCAGCAGTGGGAGTCGGGGGGCCGGCGGGGAGCTGTTTTTT. It specifies CASSGSRGAGGELFF.

The rearrangement uses TRBV2 and TRBJ2-6, with unresolved D. Germline V gene data show CDR1 as SNHLY and CDR2 as FYNNEI. Trimming cost V 2 bases and J 0 bases, with 2 bases left between them. This CDR3 has 14 residues. CDR3 sequence (DNA): TGTGCCAGCAGTGAACGCTCTGGGGCCAACGTCCTGACTTTC. Protein product: CASSERSGANVLTF.

With regard to this clone: At one end, the junction sequence differs from germline, possibly due to a read error. The chain joins TRBV4-3 to TRBJ2-6; D is perhaps TRBD2 (5 bases). CDR1 and CDR2 (germline): LGHNA, YSLEER. The CDR3 is 19 residues long. The CDR3 region is CASSQEGPGDLSRANVLTF. Here the CDR3 DNA reads TGCGCCAGCAGCCAAGAGGGCCCCGGGGATCTCTCTCGGGCCAACGTCCTGACTTTC.

The rearrangement links TRBV6-1 to TRBJ2-1, with 10 bases that match TRBD2. CDR1 and CDR2 (germline): MNHNS, SASEGT. V lost 1 base to trimming and J lost 7 bases; unmatched junction nucleotides: 7. The CDR3 contains 16 residues. The DNA of the CDR3 is TGTGCCAGCAGTGAAGTGGCTAGCGGGAGACTGAATGAGCAGTTCTTC. The encoded protein is CASSEVASGRLNEQFF.

The chain couples TRBV28 to TRBJ2-2, with 11 bases aligning to TRBD2. The germline gives CDR1 MDHEN, CDR2 SYDVKM. This CDR3 region has 15 residues. V lost 7 bases, J lost 5 bases, and 6 bases stayed unmatched. The CDR3: CASTTSGTSTGELFF. CDR3 coding DNA: TGTGCCAGCACGACTAGCGGGACTTCTACCGGGGAGCTGTTTTTT.

The V gene is TRBV5-6, the J gene TRBJ2-7; D possibly corresponds to TRBD2 (6 bases). V lost 4 bases, J lost 3 bases, and 11 bases lay in between. The germline V gene encodes CDR1 SGHDT and CDR2 YYEEEE. This CDR3 is built from 13 residues. DNA for the CDR3: TGTGCCAGCAGCCTATACGGGAGCTACGAGCAGTACTTC. It encodes CASSLYGSYEQYF.

The chain employs TRBV13 and TRBJ2-1, with TRBD2 matching 7 bases. Germline V gene sequence: CDR1 PRHDT, CDR2 FYEKMQ (reference sequence). This CDR3 has 15 amino acids. V was pared by 5 bases and J by 9 bases, with 13 bases of the junction left unmatched. CDR3 in DNA: TGTGCCAGCAGCCGGAGGGGAGGGCCTCCCGGTGAGCAGTTCTTC. Its translation is CASSRRGGPPGEQFF.

V usage is TRBV7-8 and J usage is TRBJ2-7, with TRBD1 identical over 9 bases. The germline CDR1 and CDR2 sequences are SGHVS and FQNEAQ. The trim removed 8 bases at V and 5 bases at J, leaving 10 bases unmatched. This CDR3 region has 14 residues. The CDR3 spells CASAYNRGLNEQYF. The DNA of the CDR3 is TGTGCCAGCGCGTACAACAGGGGGCTTAACGAGCAGTACTTC.

The rearrangement joins TRBV5-6 to TRBJ2-4, with 9 positions matching TRBD1. V lost 1 base, J lost 0 bases, and 8 bases stayed unmatched. Looked up from germline, CDR1 is SGHDT and CDR2 is YYEEEE. The CDR3 totals 18 residues. The CDR3 DNA is TGTGCCAGCAGCTTGTTGGACAGGGGACTTCTAGCCAAAAACATTCAGTACTTC. This sequence encodes CASSLLDRGLLAKNIQYF.

The chain recombines TRBV29-1 with TRBJ1-4, with 8 nucleotides matching TRBD1. This CDR3 spans 15 amino acids. Germline assignment: CDR1 SQVTM and CDR2 ANQGSEA. The trim removed 0 bases at V and 8 bases at J, leaving 8 bases unmatched. The CDR3 protein is CSVEDWAGGREKLFF. DNA for the CDR3: TGCAGCGTTGAAGATTGGGCAGGGGGCAGGGAAAAACTGTTTTTT.

Comments on this clone: The junction departs from the called germline gene at one end, perhaps through a read error. J is TRBJ2-1 and V is TRBV7-7; 8 bases match TRBD2. The CDR3 covers 15 residues. Germline V gene data show CDR1 as SSHAT and CDR2 as FNYEAQ (reference sequence). This chain's CDR3 is CASSLSGSSYNEQFF. In DNA form, the CDR3 reads TGTGCTAGCAGCTTAAGCGGGAGCTCCTACAATGAGCAGTTCTTC.